The clone carrying this T cell receptor (beta chain) has at least ten counts. Its antigen is unidentified. The source material, RNA transcripts, was used to amplify TCR beta CDR3 regions. HTBI primers were the set used in a first-round RT-PCR of the TCR CDR3. In TCRdb, the multiplex PCR reads were re-called with MiXCR into one record per CDR3 protein. The repertoire holds almost 600,000 distinct CDR3 sequences, over 11% seen once, with almost 6% in the top ten. This specimen belongs to a study of T cells in Graves' hyperthyroidism and ophthalmopathy. For the study at large: Any treatment followed the collection of peripheral blood at initial diagnosis. The study, taken as a whole, reports: Most thyroid clonotypes with frequency above 0.001 were detected in blood.

The CDR3 loop spans 15 amino acids. Germline lookup yields CDR1 SGHAT and CDR2 FQNNGV. The trim removed 4 bases at V and 4 bases at J, leaving 7 bases unmatched. Those patients with uncontrolled infection, other autoimmune disease, pregnancy or lactation were excluded. Blood from later-ophthalmopathy patients was taken at first hyperthyroidism diagnosis. The clonotype comes from a woman between 25 and 40 years old with Graves' hyperthyroidism that later progressed to Graves' ophthalmopathy. The specimen sequenced was blood. V and J are TRBV11-2 and TRBJ1-1; 9 positions match TRBD1. Here the CDR3 reads CASSYTQGAGTEAFF. CDR3 bases: TGTGCCAGCAGCTATACACAGGGGGCGGGCACTGAAGCTTTCTTT.